Below, 3 T cell receptor beta chains from the same sample are listed, as sequenced in a study of T-cell reconstitution after alpha-beta-depleted transplantation in children. A library of TCRbeta sequences, prepared with unique molecular identifiers, was generated. TCRdb reprocessed the PCR reads via MiXCR and lists one record per CDR3 protein. The table shows about 610,000 distinct CDR3 sequences, with roughly a tenth occurring only once. This material consisted of PBMCs from the stem cell graft donor, taken from the stem cell graft. The receptors come from a human donor who donated a stem cell graft to a child with acute myeloid leukemia.

The chain carries TRBV28 and TRBJ1-2, with D possibly TRBD1 on 5 matching bases. Per the germline V gene, CDR1 is MDHEN and CDR2 is SYDVKM. The CDR3 runs 14 residues. Trimming cost V 0 bases and J 4 bases, with 9 bases left between them. The CDR3 bases are TGTGCCAGCAGTTTATGGTCTGGGACCTATGGCTACACCTTC. Protein sequence: CASSLWSGTYGYTF.

This clonotype was recorded many times. The chain carries TRBV7-2 and TRBJ2-7, with TRBD1 matching 11 bases. The CDR3 totals 13 residues. The V segment lost 6 bases and the J segment 7 bases; nucleotides outside the gene matches: 5. The germline V gene has CDR1 SGHTA and CDR2 FQGNSA. CDR3 sequence reads: CASSPDRGREQYF. The CDR3 nucleotides are TGTGCCAGCAGTCCGGACAGGGGGCGGGAGCAGTACTTC.

This clonotype was seen only a few times. The chain combines TRBV7-9 with TRBJ2-7; 10 nucleotides match TRBD2. J gave up 5 bases and V 0 bases, and 7 bases lay outside the gene matches. The germline V gene encodes CDR1 SEHNR and CDR2 FQNEAQ (reference sequence). The CDR3 is made up of 16 amino acids. CDR3 DNA: TGTGCCAGCAGCTTAGCCGGCCTAGCGGGAGCCCACGAGCAGTACTTC. This sequence encodes CASSLAGLAGAHEQYF.